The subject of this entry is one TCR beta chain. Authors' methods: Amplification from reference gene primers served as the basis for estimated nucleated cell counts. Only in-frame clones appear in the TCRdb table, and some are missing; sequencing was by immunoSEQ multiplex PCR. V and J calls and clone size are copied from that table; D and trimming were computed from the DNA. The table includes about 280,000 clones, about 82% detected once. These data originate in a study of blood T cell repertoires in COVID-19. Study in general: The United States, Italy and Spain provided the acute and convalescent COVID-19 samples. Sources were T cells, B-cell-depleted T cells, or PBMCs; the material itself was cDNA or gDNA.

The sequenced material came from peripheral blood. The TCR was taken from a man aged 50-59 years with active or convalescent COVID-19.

The CDR3 loop reads CASSQGPASGRASSRSEQFF. The CDR3 DNA is TGCGCCAGCAGCCAAGGCCCCGCTAGCGGGAGGGCCTCTTCCCGAAGTGAGCAGTTCTTC. V gene TRBV4-3 combines with J gene TRBJ2-1, with 12 nucleotides matching TRBD2. The CDR3 contains 20 residues. Germline V gene data show CDR1 as LGHNA and CDR2 as YSLEER. V dropped 1 base and J dropped 9; count of bases not matched to a gene: 19.